Shown below are 8 T cell receptor beta chains from a single sample sequenced in a study of blood T cell repertoires in COVID-19. The assay was immunoSEQ multiplex PCR, and TCRdb's table has in-frame clones only and misses some. The data show some 390,000 clones, around 91% seen once. Sequenced input: PBMCs or T cells enriched from blood (not recorded which). The source is a man aged 30-40 years who had recovered from COVID-19.

The rearrangement joins TRBV7-9 to TRBJ1-6, with D unresolved. This CDR3 region has 15 residues. Germline assignment: CDR1 SEHNR and CDR2 FQNEAQ (reference sequence). V was shortened by 6 bases and J by 5 bases, with 14 bases between the two germline ends. CDR3 sequence: CASSYGLGNNSPLHF. The CDR3 DNA sequence: TGTGCCAGCAGTTACGGACTGGGAAATAATTCACCCCTCCACTTT.

J is TRBJ2-7 and V is TRBV2; 10 bases are a match to TRBD2. Per germline, CDR1 SNHLY and CDR2 FYNNEI. The CDR3 covers 16 residues. V shed 7 bases, J shed 3 bases, and the junction held 12 bases outside the gene matches. As DNA, the CDR3 is TGTGCCAGCATCGGGACTAGCGAAACCTACGACTACGAGCAGTACTTC. Amino acid sequence: CASIGTSETYDYEQYF.

This rearrangement joins TRBV19 to TRBJ2-5, with 7 bases identical to TRBD2. The germline CDR1 and CDR2 sequences are LNHDA and SQIVND (reference sequence). J was trimmed by 4 bases and V by 5 bases; bases with no gene match: 7. The CDR3 spans 14 residues. CDR3 in DNA: TGTGCCAGTAGTCCGGGTCGACTAGCAGAGACCCAGTACTTC. Its protein is CASSPGRLAETQYF.

For this clone: The same CDR3 can be traced to other DNA sequences in this sample. This chain joins TRBV28 and TRBJ1-1; 7 nucleotides match TRBD1. Trimming cost V 6 bases and J 1 base; bases outside gene matches: 2. Germline CDR1 reads MDHEN; CDR2 reads SYDVKM. The CDR3 is 13 residues long. CDR3 in DNA: TGTGCCAGCAGCCGGACAGGGAACACTGAAGCTTTCTTT. It encodes CASSRTGNTEAFF.

The V gene is TRBV4-2, the J gene TRBJ1-2, with TRBD1 matching over 7 bases. V lost 7 bases to trimming and J lost 3 bases; unmatched junction nucleotides: 11. Looked up from germline, CDR1 is LGHNA and CDR2 is YNFKEQ. CDR3 length: 15 amino acids. CDR3 amino acids: CASNNFRDRDYGYTF. The CDR3 nucleotides are TGTGCCAGCAATAATTTTCGAGACAGGGACTATGGCTACACCTTC.

The CDR3 loop is CASSASGGLEGYTF. In DNA, the CDR3 is TGTGCCAGCTCAGCCTCGGGGGGACTTGAGGGCTACACCTTC. This rearrangement joins TRBV18 to TRBJ1-2; tentative D call: TRBD1 (5 bases). The CDR3 contains 14 residues. Germline V CDR1 and CDR2: KGHSH, LQKENI. Between the trimmed V and J ends, which lost 5 bases and 8 bases, there was a span of 18 bases. Full variable domain (rest looked up from reference TRBV18 and TRBJ1-2): NAGVMQNPRHLVRRRGQEARLRCSPMKGHSHVYWYRQLPEEGLKFMVYLQKENIIDESGMPKERFSAEFPKEGPSILRIQQVVRGDSAAYFCASSASGGLEGYTFGSGTRLTVV.

The V call is TRBV27, the J call TRBJ2-7, with a weak D call TRBD2 (6 bases). Germline loops: CDR1 MNHEY, CDR2 SMNVEV (reference sequence). The CDR3 has 15 residues. Deletions cut 6 bases from V and 2 bases from J, with 17 bases between. CDR3 residues: CASSPKRETPYEQYF. CDR3 bases: TGTGCCAGCAGCCCCAAACGGGAGACTCCCTACGAGCAGTACTTC.

The chain joins TRBV5-5 to TRBJ2-1; 8 bases are a match to TRBD2. Per the germline V gene, CDR1 is SGHKS and CDR2 is YYEKEE (reference sequence). J was trimmed by 7 bases and V by 2 bases; bases with no gene match: 5. This CDR3 has 14 residues. The CDR3 nucleotides read TGTGCCAGCAGCTTACAACTAGCGGTTAATGAGCAGTTCTTC. It encodes CASSLQLAVNEQFF.